The rows below give T cell receptor beta chains drawn from one sample of a study of early T cells in non-severe SARS-CoV-2 infection. TCRdb itself ran the 5' RACE reads through MiXCR, one entry per CDR3 protein. This table holds about 81,000 distinct CDR3 sequences, 14% found once. What was sequenced was whole blood. The receptors were sampled from an adult who was a healthcare worker with PCR-confirmed SARS-CoV-2 infection or an uninfected control (not recorded which). The CDR3 runs from the conserved cysteine through the conserved F or W. D genes are given only for firm matches. Clone size is shown for a subset of rows, as once, few, many or a class of expanded clone.

D gene	CDR3 length	clone size	J gene	V gene	CDR3 protein
-	14	few	TRBJ2-2	TRBV29-1	CSASGVSNTGELFF
-	14	-	TRBJ2-2	TRBV7-2	CASSLTRNTGELFF
-	13	few	TRBJ1-1	TRBV9	CASSVTSSTEAFF
-	13	once	TRBJ2-7	TRBV29-1	CSVPGAGSYEQYF
-	12	few	TRBJ1-6	TRBV5-4	CASSLVGSPLHF
-	14	-	TRBJ1-1	TRBV29-1	CSVVRGGVNTEVFF
-	12	-	TRBJ1-1	TRBV5-6	CASSLGDIEAFF
TRBD2	16	-	TRBJ2-1	TRBV20-1	CSAFLGLAGILDEQFF
-	12	many	TRBJ2-3	TRBV20-1	CSVGGAEYTQYF
-	14	-	TRBJ2-7	TRBV7-9	CASSLVGGDYEQYF
TRBD1	17	few	TRBJ1-1	TRBV6-6	CASSPRTGTLLNTEAFF
TRBD2	14	-	TRBJ2-7	TRBV5-1	CASNSGGNSYEQYF
-	16	few	TRBJ2-1	TRBV5-6	CASSLTFGARDNEQFF